The clone carrying this T cell receptor gamma chain is large. The entry originates in a study of gamma-delta T cells after stem cell transplantation. The CDR3 covers 19 residues. Germline loops: CDR1 GITISATS, CDR2 ISYDGTV (reference sequence). V lost 2 bases, J lost 5 bases, and 12 bases stayed unmatched. TCRdb called clones anew from the RT-PCR reads with CATT. The sample yields several hundred gamma-chain clones, 20% to 25% seen once. The receptor was derived from a human donor. It is not recorded whose cells these are; they may come from a transplant donor. The sequencing sample was made of gamma-delta T cells. V and J are TRGV9 and TRGJP. The CDR3 loop reads CALWEEMVSKELGKKIKVF. The DNA for the CDR3 is TGTGCCTTGTGGGAGGAAATGGTTTCAAAAGAGTTGGGCAAAAAAATCAAGGTATTT.